Detailed here is one TCR beta chain. Per the authors' pipeline: Researchers report that nucleated cell counts were estimated from reference gene primer amplification. Sequencing used immunoSEQ multiplex PCR; TCRdb keeps in-frame clones, though not all of them. The V and J calls and clone size were taken over from that table, and D and trimming were inferred from the DNA. The repertoire consists of 350,000 or so clones, with under 95% occurring once and the leading ten covering approximately 18%. This entry belongs to a study of blood T cell repertoires in COVID-19. The clonotype comes from a young woman who had recovered from COVID-19. The sequenced material came from PBMCs or T cells enriched from blood (not recorded which).

DNA for the CDR3: TGTGCCAGCAGCCCAACTGTCGGGACAGGGGGCGCAGATACGCAGTATTTT. Translating it yields CASSPTVGTGGADTQYF. The chain has TRBV28 and TRBJ2-3; 12 bases fit TRBD1. V lost 6 bases and J lost 4; bases outside the gene matches: 11. Germline CDR1 MDHEN, CDR2 SYDVKM. The CDR3 contains 17 residues.